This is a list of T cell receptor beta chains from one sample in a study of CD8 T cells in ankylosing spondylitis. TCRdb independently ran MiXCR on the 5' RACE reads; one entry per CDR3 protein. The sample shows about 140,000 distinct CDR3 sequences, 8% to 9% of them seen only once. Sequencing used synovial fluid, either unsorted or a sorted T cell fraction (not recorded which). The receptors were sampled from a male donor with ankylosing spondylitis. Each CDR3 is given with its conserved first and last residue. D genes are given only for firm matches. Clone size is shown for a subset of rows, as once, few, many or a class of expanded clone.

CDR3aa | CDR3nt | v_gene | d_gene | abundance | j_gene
CASSQEKALEQFF | TGCGCCAGCAGCCAAGAGAAAGCGCTTGAGCAGTTCTTC | TRBV4-3 | - | few | TRBJ2-1
CSASPGGGYYGYTF | TGCAGTGCTAGCCCCGGGGGGGGCTACTATGGCTACACCTTC | TRBV20-1 | - | few | TRBJ1-2
CASSLGQGALSGNTIYF | TGTGCCAGCAGCCTCGGACAGGGAGCCCTCTCTGGAAACACCATATATTTT | TRBV7-2 | TRBD1 | many | TRBJ1-3
CASSQRGWGNEQFF | TGTGCCAGCAGCCAACGGGGTTGGGGCAATGAGCAGTTCTTC | TRBV4-2 | - | few | TRBJ2-1
CASSQGQGINTF | TGTGCCAGCAGCCAAGGACAGGGGATCAACACCTTC | TRBV3-1 | TRBD1 | many | TRBJ1-2
CASSVAPLRGEQYF | TGTGCCAGCAGCGTAGCCCCCCTTCGGGGGGAGCAGTACTTC | TRBV9 | - | few | TRBJ2-7
CSARDGGYDYGYTF | TGCAGTGCTAGAGATGGAGGGTACGACTATGGCTACACCTTC | TRBV20-1 | - | - | TRBJ1-2
CSARETVSGGYTF | TGCAGTGCTAGAGAGACAGTATCGGGTGGCTACACCTTC | TRBV20-1 | - | many | TRBJ1-2
CASSLLPLGTDTQYF | TGTGCCAGCAGTTTGCTACCCTTAGGCACAGATACGCAGTATTTT | TRBV5-5 | - | few | TRBJ2-3
CASRWTGGGETQYF | TGTGCCAGCAGATGGACAGGGGGTGGCGAGACCCAGTACTTC | TRBV12-3/TRBV12-4 | TRBD1 | few | TRBJ2-5
CASSKTGSTDTQYF | TGCGCCAGCAGCAAGACAGGGAGCACAGATACGCAGTATTTT | TRBV5-1 | TRBD1 | many | TRBJ2-3
CASATSGGNEQFF | TGTGCCAGCGCGACTAGCGGGGGCAATGAGCAGTTCTTC | TRBV7-2 | TRBD2 | many | TRBJ2-1
CSVDKEQLTDTQYF | TGCAGCGTTGATAAAGAACAGCTCACAGATACGCAGTATTTT | TRBV29-1 | - | many | TRBJ2-3
CASTFSGLGANVLTF | TGTGCCAGCACTTTCTCGGGGTTAGGGGCCAACGTCCTGACTTTC | TRBV2 | - | few | TRBJ2-6
CASSWRQGRNTEAFF | TGTGCCAGCAGCTGGAGACAGGGAAGGAACACTGAAGCTTTCTTT | TRBV5-6 | TRBD1 | - | TRBJ1-1
CASSQGLAGATDTQYF | TGCGCCAGCAGCCAAGGACTAGCGGGAGCGACAGATACGCAGTATTTT | TRBV4-1 | TRBD2 | few | TRBJ2-3
CATSRQDGYNQPQHF | TGTGCCACCAGCAGGCAGGACGGGTATAATCAACCCCAGCATTTT | TRBV15 | - | many | TRBJ1-5